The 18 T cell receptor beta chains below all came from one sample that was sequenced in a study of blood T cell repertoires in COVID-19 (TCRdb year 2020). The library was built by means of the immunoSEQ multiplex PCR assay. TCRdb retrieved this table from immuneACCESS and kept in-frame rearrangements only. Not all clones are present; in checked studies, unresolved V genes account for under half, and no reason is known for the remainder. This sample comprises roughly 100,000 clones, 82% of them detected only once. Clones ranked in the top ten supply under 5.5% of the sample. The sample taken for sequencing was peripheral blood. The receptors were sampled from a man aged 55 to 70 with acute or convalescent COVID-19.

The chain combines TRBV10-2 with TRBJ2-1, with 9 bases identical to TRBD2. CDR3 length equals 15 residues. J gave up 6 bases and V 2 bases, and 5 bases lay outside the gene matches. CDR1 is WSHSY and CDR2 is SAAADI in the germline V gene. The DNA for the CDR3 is TGCGCCAGCAGTGAGAGAGTAGCGGGGGTCAATGAGCAGTTCTTC. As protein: CASSERVAGVNEQFF.

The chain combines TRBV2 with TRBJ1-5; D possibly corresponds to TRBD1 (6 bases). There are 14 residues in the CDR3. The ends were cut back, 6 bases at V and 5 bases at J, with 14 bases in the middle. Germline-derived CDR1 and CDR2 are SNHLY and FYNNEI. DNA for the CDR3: TGTGCCAGCAGGGCGGACAGTGTATATCAGCCCCAGCATTTT. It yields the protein CASRADSVYQPQHF. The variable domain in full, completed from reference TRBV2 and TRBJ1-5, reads EPEVTQTPSHQVTQMGQEVILRCVPISNHLYFYWYRQILGQKVEFLVSFYNNEISEKSEIFDDQFSVERPDGSNFTLKIRSTKLEDSAMYFCASRADSVYQPQHFGDGTRLSIL.

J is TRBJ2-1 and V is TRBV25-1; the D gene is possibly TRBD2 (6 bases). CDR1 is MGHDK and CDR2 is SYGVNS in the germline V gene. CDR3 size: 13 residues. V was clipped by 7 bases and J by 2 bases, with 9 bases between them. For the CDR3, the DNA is TGTGCCAGCACCCCTAGCGCCTACAATGAGCAGTTCTTC. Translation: CASTPSAYNEQFF.

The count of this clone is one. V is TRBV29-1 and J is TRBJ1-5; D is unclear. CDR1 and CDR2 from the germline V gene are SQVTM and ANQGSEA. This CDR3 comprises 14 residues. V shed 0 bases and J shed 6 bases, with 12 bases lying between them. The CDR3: CSVEDPGAGQPQHF. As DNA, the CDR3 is TGCAGCGTTGAAGATCCGGGAGCGGGTCAGCCCCAGCATTTT.

Here the CDR3 reads CASSSLGGTGDRYEAFF. The CDR3 DNA sequence: TGTGCCAGCAGCTCCTTAGGGGGGACAGGGGATCGTTATGAAGCTTTCTTT. The chain links TRBV11-3 to TRBJ1-1, with 10 bases matching TRBD1. This CDR3 comprises 17 residues. Germline V gene data show CDR1 as SGHNT and CDR2 as YENEEA. V shed 4 bases and J 7 bases; nucleotides not matched to a gene: 15.

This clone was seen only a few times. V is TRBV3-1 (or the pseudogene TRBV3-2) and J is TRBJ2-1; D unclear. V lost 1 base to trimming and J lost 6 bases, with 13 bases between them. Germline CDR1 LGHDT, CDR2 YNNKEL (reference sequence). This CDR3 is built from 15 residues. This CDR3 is CASSQGAGPGNEQFF. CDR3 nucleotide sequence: TGTGCCAGCAGCCAAGGGGCAGGTCCTGGCAATGAGCAGTTCTTC.

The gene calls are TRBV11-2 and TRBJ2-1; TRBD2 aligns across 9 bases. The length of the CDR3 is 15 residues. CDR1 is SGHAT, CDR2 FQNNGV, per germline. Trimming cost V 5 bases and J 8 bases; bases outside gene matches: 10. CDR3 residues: CASSPRSGSLYEQFF. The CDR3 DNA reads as TGTGCCAGCAGCCCCCGTAGCGGGAGTCTCTATGAGCAGTTCTTC.

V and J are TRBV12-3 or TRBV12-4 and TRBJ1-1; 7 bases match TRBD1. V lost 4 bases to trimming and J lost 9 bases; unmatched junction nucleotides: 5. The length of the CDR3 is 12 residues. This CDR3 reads CASSSEDRKAFF. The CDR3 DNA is TGTGCCAGCAGTTCGGAGGACAGGAAAGCTTTCTTT.

CDR3 coding DNA: TGTGCCAGCAGTCCAGCGGGACTCACAGATACGCAGTATTTT. Its translation is CASSPAGLTDTQYF. The genes are TRBV28 and TRBJ2-3; 7 bases align to TRBD2. Germline V gene data show CDR1 as MDHEN and CDR2 as SYDVKM. The CDR3 sequence is 14 residues long. The junction had 4 bases not matched to a gene; V was cut back by 5 bases and J by 2 bases.

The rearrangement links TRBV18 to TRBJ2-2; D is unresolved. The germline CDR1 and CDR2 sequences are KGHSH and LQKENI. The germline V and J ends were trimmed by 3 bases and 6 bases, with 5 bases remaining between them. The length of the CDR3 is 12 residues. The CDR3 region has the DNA TGTGCCAGCTCACCCCTCGCCGGGGAGCTGTTTTTT. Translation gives CASSPLAGELFF.

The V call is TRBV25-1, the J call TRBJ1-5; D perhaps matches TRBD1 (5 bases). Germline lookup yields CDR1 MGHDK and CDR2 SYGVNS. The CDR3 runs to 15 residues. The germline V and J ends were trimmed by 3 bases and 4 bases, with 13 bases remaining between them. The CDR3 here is CASSDSTEANQPQHF. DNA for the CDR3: TGTGCCAGCAGTGACTCGACAGAGGCAAATCAGCCCCAGCATTTT.

In nucleotides, the CDR3 is TGTGCCAGCAGCTGGGGACAGGGGGCTGTTCAGCCCCAGCATTTT. It encodes CASSWGQGAVQPQHF. This chain uses TRBV7-2 with TRBJ1-5; TRBD1 matches at 12 bases. The CDR3 runs 15 residues. Unmatched junction bases numbered 4, after V lost 4 bases and J lost 6 bases. Germline CDR1 reads SGHTA; CDR2 reads FQGNSA.

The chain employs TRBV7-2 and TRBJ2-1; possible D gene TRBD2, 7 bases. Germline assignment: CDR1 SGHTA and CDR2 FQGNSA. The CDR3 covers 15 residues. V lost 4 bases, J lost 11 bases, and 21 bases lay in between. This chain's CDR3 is CASSSRGDTTGQQFF. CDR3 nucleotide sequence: TGTGCCAGCAGCTCCCGGGGGGACACCACCGGGCAGCAGTTCTTC.

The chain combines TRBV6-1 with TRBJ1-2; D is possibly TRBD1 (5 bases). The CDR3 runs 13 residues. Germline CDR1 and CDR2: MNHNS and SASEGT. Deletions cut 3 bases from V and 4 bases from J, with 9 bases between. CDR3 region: CASSDGQGYGYTF. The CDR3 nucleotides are TGTGCCAGCAGTGATGGTCAGGGCTATGGCTACACCTTC.

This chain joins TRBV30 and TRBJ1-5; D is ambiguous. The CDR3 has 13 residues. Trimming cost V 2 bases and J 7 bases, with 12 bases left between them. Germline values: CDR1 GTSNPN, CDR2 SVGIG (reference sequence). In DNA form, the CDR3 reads TGTGCCTGGAGTTCCGGGGATGGACAGCCCCAGCATTTT. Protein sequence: CAWSSGDGQPQHF.

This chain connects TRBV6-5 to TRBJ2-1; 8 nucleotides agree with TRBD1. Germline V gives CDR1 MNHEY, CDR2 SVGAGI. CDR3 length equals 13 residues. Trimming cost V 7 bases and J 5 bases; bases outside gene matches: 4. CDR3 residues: CASTDRDHNEQFF. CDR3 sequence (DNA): TGTGCCAGCACGGACAGGGACCACAATGAGCAGTTCTTC.

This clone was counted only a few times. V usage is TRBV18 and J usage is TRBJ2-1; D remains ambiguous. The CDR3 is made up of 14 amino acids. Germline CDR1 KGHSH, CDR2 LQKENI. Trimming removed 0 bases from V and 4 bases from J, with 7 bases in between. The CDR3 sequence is CASSPPEVYNEQFF. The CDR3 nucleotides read TGTGCCAGCTCACCACCTGAGGTATACAATGAGCAGTTCTTC.

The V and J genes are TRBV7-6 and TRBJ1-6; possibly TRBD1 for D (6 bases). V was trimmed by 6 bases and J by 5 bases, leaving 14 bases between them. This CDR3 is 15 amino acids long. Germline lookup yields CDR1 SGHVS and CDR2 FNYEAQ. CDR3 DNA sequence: TGTGCCAGCAGACAAACCCAGGGGCATAATTCACCCCTCCACTTT. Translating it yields CASRQTQGHNSPLHF.